This T cell receptor beta chain stems from a study of blood T cell repertoires in COVID-19. Sequenced by immunoSEQ multiplex PCR; TCRdb stores in-frame clones only, minus some. Here the sample spans roughly 110,000 clones, about four fifths being singletons. V lost 5 bases to trimming and J lost 4 bases, with 8 bases between them. Germline CDR1 SGHAT, CDR2 FQDESV (reference sequence). This CDR3 spans 12 amino acids. The sequenced material came from peripheral blood. The TCR was taken from a man aged 70-80 years with acute or convalescent COVID-19. This rearrangement joins TRBV11-1 to TRBJ2-5; D is unresolved. In DNA, the CDR3 is TGTGCCAGCAGCCTTGAGAGAGAGACCCAGTACTTC. This sequence encodes CASSLERETQYF.